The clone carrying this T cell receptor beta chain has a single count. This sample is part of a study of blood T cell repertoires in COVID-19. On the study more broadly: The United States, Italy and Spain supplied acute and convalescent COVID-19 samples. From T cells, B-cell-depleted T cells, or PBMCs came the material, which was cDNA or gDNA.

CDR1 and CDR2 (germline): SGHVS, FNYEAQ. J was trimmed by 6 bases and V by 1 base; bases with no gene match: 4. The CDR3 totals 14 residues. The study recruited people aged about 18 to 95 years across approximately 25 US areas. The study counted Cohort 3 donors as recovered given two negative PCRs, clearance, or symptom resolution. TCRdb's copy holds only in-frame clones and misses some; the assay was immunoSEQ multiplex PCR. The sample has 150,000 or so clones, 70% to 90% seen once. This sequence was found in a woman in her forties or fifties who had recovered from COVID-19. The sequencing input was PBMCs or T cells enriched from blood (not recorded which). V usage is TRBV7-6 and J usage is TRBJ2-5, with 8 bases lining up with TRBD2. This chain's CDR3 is CASSLVAGGKTQYF. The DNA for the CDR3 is TGTGCCAGCAGCTTAGTGGCGGGGGGTAAGACCCAGTACTTC.